The 3 T cell receptor beta chains given below trace back to one sample, sequenced in a study of T cells in Graves' hyperthyroidism and ophthalmopathy. Amplified TCR beta CDR3 regions derived from RNA transcripts. A set of HTBI primers served as the primers for a first-round RT-PCR of the TCR CDR3. TCRdb reprocessed the multiplex PCR reads via MiXCR and lists one record per CDR3 protein. This sample yields around 690,000 distinct CDR3 sequences, of which roughly 17% are seen a single time; roughly 15% belongs to the top ten. The specimen was blood. Receptors originate from a man aged 45-65 years with Graves' hyperthyroidism.

V is TRBV19 and J is TRBJ1-3; no definite D call. CDR3 length: 15 amino acids. V lost 5 bases, J lost 1 base, and 12 bases lay in between. Germline V CDR1 and CDR2: LNHDA, SQIVND (reference sequence). CDR3 DNA: TGTGCCAGTAGTTTCCAACTCGGATCTGGAAACACCATATATTTT. It yields the protein CASSFQLGSGNTIYF.

The table lists this clonotype with many counts. The genes are TRBV20-1 and TRBJ2-5; weak D call: TRBD2 (5 bases). Germline CDR1 is DFQATT and CDR2 is SNEGSKA (reference sequence). Trimming cost V 1 base and J 5 bases, with 11 bases left between them. The CDR3 is made up of 13 amino acids. The CDR3 sequence: CSARGGSVETQYF. For the CDR3, the DNA is TGCAGTGCTAGAGGTGGGAGTGTGGAGACCCAGTACTTC.

The chain combines TRBV20-1 with TRBJ2-6; D is undetermined. Trimming left V 6 bases short and J 0 bases short, with 15 bases between. The CDR3 has 16 residues. Germline values: CDR1 DFQATT, CDR2 SNEGSKA (reference sequence). DNA for the CDR3: TGCAGTGCCCCCCTACTGGTAGACTCTGGGGCCAACGTCCTGACTTTC. It is translated as CSAPLLVDSGANVLTF.